The source of this T cell receptor beta chain is a study of T cells in Graves' hyperthyroidism and ophthalmopathy. Study conclusions and caveats: In the analysis, a 13 V-J model separated ophthalmopathy from stable hyperthyroidism.

This clonotype was counted many times. Its specificity is not known. Template material for amplifying TCR beta CDR3 regions consisted of RNA transcripts. The HTBI primer set served for first-round RT-PCR of the TCR CDR3. One entry per CDR3 protein, called by TCRdb with MiXCR from the multiplex PCR reads. Among roughly 840,000 distinct CDR3 sequences listed, 35% to 40% were seen once. Between the trimmed V and J ends, which lost 5 bases and 7 bases, there was a span of 14 bases. CDR3 length: 13 residues. For the diagnoses, clinical symptoms, serum thyroxine and TRAb, thyroid ultrasound and orbital computed tomography were used.

The V gene is TRBV12-3 or TRBV12-4, the J gene TRBJ1-2, with TRBD1 as a possible D gene (6 bases). The receptor was derived from a man aged 18 to 29 with Graves' hyperthyroidism. Sequenced material: blood. This CDR3 reads CASSQRTARGYTF. CDR3 nucleotides: TGTGCCAGCAGTCAACGGACAGCCCGTGGCTACACCTTC.